This entry is about one T cell receptor (beta chain). This clonotype has at least ten counts. The clone's antigen remains unknown. No much larger clone is present one base from it, and per-base qualities are unavailable. The TCR beta CDR3 regions were amplified from RNA transcripts. The first round of RT-PCR for the TCR CDR3 was performed with the HTBI primer set and the Qiagen OneStep RT-PCR kit. The libraries were constructed in a second round of multiplex PCR and then size-selected and purified. Libraries were sequenced paired-end with 100 bp reads on an Illumina HiSeq2000. From the authors' description of their analysis: SOAPnuke was used to process the raw data, with reads discarded if the reads contained adapters or uncalled bases, had a mean Phred below 15, or lacked an exact constant-primer or identifier match. COPE v1.2.5 was used to merge the high-quality paired reads, and each unique nucleotide sequence was defined as a clonotype. MiTCR v1.1 was used to align the clonotypes against IMGT TRBV, TRBD and TRBJ reference segments. The analysis was restricted to V-J combinations with a frequency above 0.0001, which together covered 99.2% of the repertoires. A TCS score was defined as the ratio between F50 (clonal expansion) and ExV (chaos), using BLOSUM62-based TCRdist between CDR3 peptides within each V-J. Welch's t-statistics and random forest reduced roughly 500 V-J features to fewer than 15, which were used in a naive Bayes classifier (R e1071). TCRdb trimmed the raw reads at Q25, called clones with MiXCR and kept productive beta chains. Rows with one shared CDR3 protein collapse into an entry with the most common genes and DNA. These V and J calls originate from TCRdb's pipeline instead of the authors' own analysis. A total of some 500,000 distinct CDR3 sequences appear in this sample, approximately 25% of them only once. The biggest ten clones account for 10% to 12% of the sample.

This sample was taken from a study of T cells in Graves' hyperthyroidism and ophthalmopathy (dated by TCRdb to between 2018 and 2021). Describing the broader study: Peripheral blood was sampled at the time of initial diagnosis, prior to any treatment. To identify distinguishing TCR V-J signatures, a discovery cohort of roughly 100 patients was used, comprising 40 to 45 with Graves' ophthalmopathy and some 60 with stable Graves' hyperthyroidism. An independent validation cohort of around 19 hyperthyroidism patients and 17 patients who later progressed to ophthalmopathy tested prospective prediction of ophthalmopathy. The 90 to 100 discovery patients were randomly divided into training and test sets at a 7:3 ratio. In addition, the study compared T-cell repertoires in thyroid tissue and in blood from five or six Graves' hyperthyroidism patients. After sampling, hyperthyroidism patients received methimazole starting at 30 mg daily, and ophthalmopathy patients received high-dose intravenous methylprednisolone. According to the paper, TCR Vbeta CDR3 sequencing was carried out on some 130 peripheral blood samples, which came from under 50 ophthalmopathy, 75 or so hyperthyroidism and roughly 17 progressor patients.

Moderately to severely active disease, a Clinical Activity Score of at least 3, a NOSPECS grade of at least 4, and a duration under 3 months were present in ophthalmopathy patients. Patients with uncontrolled infections, other autoimmune diseases, pregnancy or lactation were excluded. Diagnoses were based on clinical symptoms, serum thyroxine and TRAb, thyroid ultrasound and orbital computed tomography. Ficoll-Paque density gradient centrifugation was used to isolate PBMCs from 8 to 10 ml of fresh peripheral blood. Total RNA was extracted with Trizol reagent, and quality was checked on an Agilent 2100 Bioanalyzer. Summary of the overall study and its limitations: Most expanded thyroid clonotypes (frequency above 0.001) were also detected in blood, suggesting blood repertoires may reflect thyroid immune responses. A model built on a 13 V-J signature distinguished ophthalmopathy from stable hyperthyroidism, reaching 87.88% sensitivity and around 81% specificity in cross-validation and 80%/75% in testing. In validation, progression to ophthalmopathy was predicted by the model with about 70% sensitivity and 72% to 80% specificity, a median of 6.5 months before onset. No statistical method was used to set the sample size in advance, and investigators knew the group allocation.

V and J are trimmed by 4 bases and 6 bases, and the gene matches miss 10 bases of the junction. The CDR3 covers 16 residues, taking in both the cysteine and the phenylalanine. CDR3 DNA only is kept here, 48 bases in frame from base 1. The sequenced sample consisted of blood. Here the chain combines TRBV12-3 or TRBV12-4 and TRBJ1-1; TRBD1 aligns with 11 central bases. The sequence was collected from a young woman with Graves' ophthalmopathy. At the DNA level, the sequence is TGTGCCAGCAGTTGGGGGACAGGGGGTATTTTCTCTGAAGCTTTCTTT. Protein translation: CASSWGTGGIFSEAFF.